The clone carrying this TCR beta chain was seen more than once but under ten times. This sample is part of a study of blood T cell repertoires in COVID-19. In the study overall: Acute and convalescent COVID-19 specimens originated in the United States, Italy and Spain. T cells, B-cell-depleted T cells, or PBMCs supplied cDNA or gDNA.

The CDR3 length is 14 residues. V dropped 5 bases and J dropped 0 bases, with 9 bases sitting between them. Looked up from germline, CDR1 is KGHDR and CDR2 is SFDVKD. Authors' data handling: Reference gene primer amplification in the assay estimated nucleated cell counts. The method was immunoSEQ multiplex PCR; TCRdb's version includes in-frame clones alone and lacks a portion of them. V, J and clone size derive from that table, while D and trimming were established from the DNA sequence. The sample shows 110,000 or so clones, 85% to 90% of them seen only once. This clonotype was sampled from a woman aged 50 to 60 with acute or convalescent COVID-19. The gene calls are TRBV24-1 and TRBJ1-1; tentatively, D is TRBD1 (5 bases). The sequencing sample was made of peripheral blood. CDR3 nucleotide sequence: TGTGCCACCAGTGCGGGGGGGATGAACACTGAAGCTTTCTTT. It specifies CATSAGGMNTEAFF.